The 13 T cell receptor beta chains listed next were all sequenced from one sample in a study of response to subunit inactivated influenza vaccine. TCRdb analysed the RT-PCR reads with MiXCR anew, one entry per CDR3 protein. Found here are 450,000 to 600,000 distinct CDR3 sequences, more than 7% of them singletons; the top ten hold roughly 14%. The specimen comprised PBMCs from blood, sampled around 2 years after vaccination. These receptors all stem from a man aged 50 to 75 who received an inactivated influenza vaccine.

The J gene is TRBJ2-7, the V gene TRBV7-2; TRBD1 aligns across 7 bases. With V trimmed by 1 base and J by 6 bases, 6 bases remained unmatched. CDR1 SGHTA and CDR2 FQGNSA come from the germline V gene. The CDR3 is 14 residues long. CDR3 bases: TGTGCCAGCAGCTTAGTCGGTGACAGGGCCGAGCAGTACTTC. This gives the protein CASSLVGDRAEQYF. Full variable domain (rest looked up from reference TRBV7-2 and TRBJ2-7): GAGVSQSPSNKVTEKGKDVELRCDPISGHTALYWYRQSLGQGLEFLIYFQGNSAPDKSGLPSDRFSAERTGGSVSTLTIQRTQQEDSAVYLCASSLVGDRAEQYFGPGTRLTVT.

In its sample, this clonotype was seen a few times. The chain has TRBV24-1 and TRBJ1-4; D unclear. The CDR3 covers 14 residues. Per the germline V gene, CDR1 is KGHDR and CDR2 is SFDVKD. Trimming removed 4 bases from V and 2 bases from J, with 7 bases in between. CDR3 sequence reads: CATSDRRTNEKLFF. The CDR3 DNA is TGTGCCACCAGTGACCGGAGGACTAATGAAAAACTGTTTTTT.

The table lists this clonotype with a few counts. V usage is TRBV20-1 and J usage is TRBJ2-5; D remains unclear. Trimming removed 2 bases from V and 1 base from J, with 14 bases in between. Per the germline V gene, CDR1 is DFQATT and CDR2 is SNEGSKA (reference sequence). This CDR3 comprises 15 residues. The CDR3 DNA sequence: TGCAGTGCTAGACCTATCAGTACACTCCAAGAGACCCAGTACTTC. This codes for CSARPISTLQETQYF.

The rearrangement links TRBV20-1 to TRBJ1-5; D may be TRBD1 (5 bases). The V end was cut by 3 bases, the J end by 3 bases, with 12 bases between. The V gene's germline CDR1 is DFQATT and CDR2 SNEGSKA (reference sequence). CDR3 length: 14 residues. The CDR3 region is CSASSPGNNQPQHF. The CDR3 bases are TGCAGTGCTAGTTCTCCAGGGAACAATCAGCCCCAGCATTTT.

This clonotype showed up just a few times. The chain couples TRBV4-2 to TRBJ2-3; TRBD2 matches at 15 bases. V shed 5 bases, J shed 0 bases, and the junction held 3 bases outside the gene matches. The germline V gene has CDR1 LGHNA and CDR2 YNFKEQ. This CDR3 is built from 17 residues. CDR3 region: CASSGTSGGTSTDTQYF. CDR3 bases: TGTGCCAGCAGCGGGACTAGCGGGGGGACCAGCACAGATACGCAGTATTTT.

This clonotype was seen at least ten times. The rearrangement links TRBV29-1 to TRBJ2-7, with D possibly TRBD2 on 5 matching bases. V lost 7 bases and J lost 1, with 14 bases in between. The CDR3 covers 13 residues. CDR1 SQVTM and CDR2 ANQGSEA come from the germline V gene. CDR3 amino acids: CSASGYSSYEQYF. CDR3 DNA: TGCAGCGCATCGGGGTATTCGTCCTACGAGCAGTACTTC.

This chain uses TRBV10-3 with TRBJ1-1; D gene uncertain. The CDR3 runs to 14 residues. The V gene lost 5 bases and the J gene lost 4 bases, with 14 bases spanning the gap. Germline CDR1 and CDR2: ENHRY and SYGVKD. DNA of the CDR3: TGTGCCATCAGTCTGGACGGGAGGAGCACTGAAGCTTTCTTT. Translated, it gives CAISLDGRSTEAFF.

This clonotype was counted a few times. V and J are TRBV15 and TRBJ2-7; D unclear. CDR1 is LNHNV, CDR2 YYDKDF, per germline (reference sequence). Trimming stripped 0 bases from V and 3 bases from J, with 6 bases between. This CDR3 has 13 amino acids. CDR3 loop: CATSRDNSYEQYF. The CDR3 nucleotides are TGTGCCACCAGCAGAGATAATAGCTACGAGCAGTACTTC.

This clonotype was counted many times. J is TRBJ2-1 and V is TRBV25-1; 8 bases agree with TRBD2. The germline V gene has CDR1 MGHDK and CDR2 SYGVNS. V lost 3 bases and J lost 9; bases outside the gene matches: 7. The CDR3 totals 14 residues. In nucleotides, the CDR3 is TGTGCCAGCAGTGAGGCCGGGAGGGCAGGTGAGCAGTTCTTC. It translates to CASSEAGRAGEQFF.

There are a few counts of this clonotype. The CDR3 sequence is CASSADRPTYEQYF. The DNA of the CDR3 is TGCGCCAGCAGCGCAGACAGGCCCACCTACGAGCAGTACTTC. The V call is TRBV5-1, the J call TRBJ2-7; a weak D match, TRBD1 (6 bases). The CDR3 extends over 14 amino acids. V gave up 4 bases and J gave up 2 bases, with 13 bases separating them. Germline lookup yields CDR1 SGHRS and CDR2 YFSETQ. The variable domain in full, with the rest retrieved from reference TRBV5-1 and TRBJ2-7, is KAGVTQTPRYLIKTRGQQVTLSCSPISGHRSVSWYQQTPGQGLQFLFEYFSETQRNKGNFPGRFSGRQFSNSRSEMNVSTLELGDSALYLCASSADRPTYEQYFGPGTRLTVT.

The chain has TRBV5-1 and TRBJ2-7; D is unclear. V dropped 7 bases and J dropped 2 bases, with 13 bases sitting between them. From germline, CDR1 is SGHRS and CDR2 YFSETQ. The CDR3 consists of 13 residues. DNA of the CDR3: TGCGCCAGCGCCCCAGGTCAAACCTACGAGCAGTACTTC. As protein: CASAPGQTYEQYF.

The table lists this clonotype with many counts. The chain is built from TRBV3-1 and TRBJ2-7, with TRBD2 matching over 10 bases. This CDR3 comprises 12 residues. Germline CDR1 reads LGHDT; CDR2 reads YNNKEL (reference sequence). V trimming: 10 bases; J trimming: 3 bases; junction bases outside the gene matches: 3. The CDR3 DNA follows: TGTGCCACCACTAGCGGGAACTACGAGCAGTACTTC. Its translation is CATTSGNYEQYF.

This clonotype has only a few counts. The V and J genes are TRBV24-1 and TRBJ2-1; 7 nucleotides agree with TRBD1. The CDR3 is 15 amino acids. CDR1 and CDR2 from the germline V gene are KGHDR and SFDVKD. V was pared by 6 bases and J by 1 base, with 5 bases of the junction left unmatched. The CDR3 nucleotides read TGTGCCACCAGTCGAACAGGGGCTTCCTACAATGAGCAGTTCTTC. Amino acid sequence: CATSRTGASYNEQFF.